Given below is one T cell receptor beta chain in context. What it binds is not known. This sample stems from a study of T-cell memory formation after mild COVID-19. In the study overall: TCR clusters mostly belonged to single donors.

Study results and caveats: Several responding clones turned up in pre-infection memory, indicating that cross-reactive memory may have taken part. Among contracting clones, CD4+ were mainly CM/EM and CD8+ enriched in EMRA. The authors left the SARS-CoV-2 specificity of second-wave clones peaking on day 37 unconfirmed.

The J segment lost 2 bases and the V segment lost 3 bases, leaving 5 bases of the junction unmatched. This CDR3 is 14 amino acids long. Per the germline V gene, CDR1 is DFQATT and CDR2 is SNEGSKA (reference sequence). Each CDR3 protein is one row after TCRdb ran MiXCR on the 5' RACE reads. Of 550,000 to 600,000 distinct CDR3 sequences in the sample, roughly a sixth were seen once. This TCR came from an adult woman who had mild COVID-19 (a few samples of this study predate the infection). Cell type and time point are not known. Sequenced material: PBMCs or a T cell subset sorted from them (not recorded which). The chain combines TRBV20-1 with TRBJ2-7, with TRBD2 identical over 9 bases. The CDR3 reads CSASPSGITYEQYF. CDR3 bases: TGCAGTGCTAGCCCTAGCGGGATTACCTACGAGCAGTACTTC.